This T cell receptor beta chain was sequenced during a study of tumor and adjacent non-tumor tissue in lung cancer. Comment on this clonotype: Compared with germline, one end of the junction differs, possibly owing to a read error.

The library came from three nested PCR rounds adapted from ARM-PCR protocols. TCRdb reprocessed the multiplex PCR reads with MiXCR, giving one entry per CDR3 protein. The sample carries 65,000 to 90,000 distinct CDR3 sequences, around 65% recorded once. No cell sorting was done before RNA was extracted from the tissue. The CDR3 contains 13 residues. CDR1 and CDR2 (germline): SQVTM, ANQGSEA. The sample comprised lung tumor tissue. This sequence originates from a woman aged 70-85 years with non-small cell lung cancer. The gene calls are TRBV29-1 and TRBJ2-1; either TRBD1 or TRBD2 may supply D (6 bases each). The chain's CDR3 is CSGGAGIYNEQLF. CDR3 DNA sequence: TGCAGCGGGGGGGCAGGGATCTATAATGAGCAGCTCTTC.